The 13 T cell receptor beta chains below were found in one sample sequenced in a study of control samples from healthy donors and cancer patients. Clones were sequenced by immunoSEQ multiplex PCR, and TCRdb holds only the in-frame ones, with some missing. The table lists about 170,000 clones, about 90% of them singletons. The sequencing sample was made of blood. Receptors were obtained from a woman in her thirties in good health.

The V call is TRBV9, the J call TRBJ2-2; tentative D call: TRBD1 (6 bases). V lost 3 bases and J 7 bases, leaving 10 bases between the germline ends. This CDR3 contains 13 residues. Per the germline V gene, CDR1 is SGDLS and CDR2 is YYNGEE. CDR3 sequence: CASSAGDIGELFF. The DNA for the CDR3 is TGTGCCAGCAGCGCAGGGGATATCGGGGAGCTGTTTTTT.

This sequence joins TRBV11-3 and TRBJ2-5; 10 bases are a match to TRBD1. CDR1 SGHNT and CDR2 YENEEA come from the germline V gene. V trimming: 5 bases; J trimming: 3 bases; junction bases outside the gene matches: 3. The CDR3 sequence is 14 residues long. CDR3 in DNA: TGTGCCAGCAGCAAAGGGACAGGGGAAGAGACCCAGTACTTC. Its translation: CASSKGTGEETQYF.

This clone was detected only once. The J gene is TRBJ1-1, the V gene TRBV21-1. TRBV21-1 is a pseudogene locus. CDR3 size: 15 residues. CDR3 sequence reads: CASSKVGGRNTEAFF. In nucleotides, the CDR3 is TGTGCCAGCAGCAAAGTTGGAGGGAGGAACACTGAAGCTTTCTTT.

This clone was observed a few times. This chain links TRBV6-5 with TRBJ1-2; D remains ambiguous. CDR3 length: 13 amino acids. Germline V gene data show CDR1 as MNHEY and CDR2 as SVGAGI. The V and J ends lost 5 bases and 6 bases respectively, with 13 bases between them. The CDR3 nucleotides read TGTGCCAGCAGTAGAGACGGACGGAATGGCTACACCTTC. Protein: CASSRDGRNGYTF.

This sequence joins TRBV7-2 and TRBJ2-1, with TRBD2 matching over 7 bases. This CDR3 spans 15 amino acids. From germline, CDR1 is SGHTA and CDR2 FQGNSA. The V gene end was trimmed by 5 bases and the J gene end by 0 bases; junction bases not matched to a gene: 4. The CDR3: CASSPTSASYNEQFF. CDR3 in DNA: TGTGCCAGCAGCCCCACTAGCGCCTCCTACAATGAGCAGTTCTTC. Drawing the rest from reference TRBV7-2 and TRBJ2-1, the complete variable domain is GAGVSQSPSNKVTEKGKDVELRCDPISGHTALYWYRQSLGQGLEFLIYFQGNSAPDKSGLPSDRFSAERTGGSVSTLTIQRTQQEDSAVYLCASSPTSASYNEQFFGPGTRLTVL.

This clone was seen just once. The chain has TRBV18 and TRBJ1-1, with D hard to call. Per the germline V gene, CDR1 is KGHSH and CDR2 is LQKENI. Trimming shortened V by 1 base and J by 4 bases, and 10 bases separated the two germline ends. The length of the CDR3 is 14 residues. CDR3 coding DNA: TGTGCCAGCTCACCACAGGGTTCGACCACTGAAGCTTTCTTT. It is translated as CASSPQGSTTEAFF.

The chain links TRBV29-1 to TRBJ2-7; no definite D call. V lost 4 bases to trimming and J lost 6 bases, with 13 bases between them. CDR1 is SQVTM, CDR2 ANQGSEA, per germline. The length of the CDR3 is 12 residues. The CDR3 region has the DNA TGCAGCGTTGTTTGGGAAACTGGCGAGCAGTACTTC. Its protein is CSVVWETGEQYF.

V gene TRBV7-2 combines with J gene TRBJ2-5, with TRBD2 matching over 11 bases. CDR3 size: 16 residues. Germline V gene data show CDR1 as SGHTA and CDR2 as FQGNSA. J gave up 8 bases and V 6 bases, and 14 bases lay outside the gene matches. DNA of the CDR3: TGTGCCAGCAGGCTAAGGGGTCTAGCGGGAGGTGGCACCCAGTACTTC. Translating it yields CASRLRGLAGGGTQYF. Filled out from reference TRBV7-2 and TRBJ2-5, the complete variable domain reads GAGVSQSPSNKVTEKGKDVELRCDPISGHTALYWYRQSLGQGLEFLIYFQGNSAPDKSGLPSDRFSAERTGGSVSTLTIQRTQQEDSAVYLCASRLRGLAGGGTQYFGPGTRLLVL.

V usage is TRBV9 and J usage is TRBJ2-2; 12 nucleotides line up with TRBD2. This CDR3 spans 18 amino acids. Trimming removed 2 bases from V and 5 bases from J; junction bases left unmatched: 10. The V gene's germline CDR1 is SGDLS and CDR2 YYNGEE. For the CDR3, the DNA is TGTGCCAGCAGCGTTGCCGCTAGCGGGGGGGCCTGGACCGGGGAGCTGTTTTTT. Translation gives CASSVAASGGAWTGELFF.

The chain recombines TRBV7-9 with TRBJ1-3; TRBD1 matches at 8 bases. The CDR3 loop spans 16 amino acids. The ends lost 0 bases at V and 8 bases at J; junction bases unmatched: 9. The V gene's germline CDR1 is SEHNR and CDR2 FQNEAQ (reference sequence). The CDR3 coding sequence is TGTGCCAGCAGCTTAGCGAGACAGGGGAAAGGACACACCATATATTTT. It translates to CASSLARQGKGHTIYF.

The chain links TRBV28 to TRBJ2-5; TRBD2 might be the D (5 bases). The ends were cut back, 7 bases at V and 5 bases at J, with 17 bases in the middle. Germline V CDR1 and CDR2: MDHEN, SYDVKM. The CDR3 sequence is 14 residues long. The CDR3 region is CASKPLGAGETQYF. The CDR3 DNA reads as TGTGCCAGCAAGCCCCTGGGAGCTGGGGAGACCCAGTACTTC.

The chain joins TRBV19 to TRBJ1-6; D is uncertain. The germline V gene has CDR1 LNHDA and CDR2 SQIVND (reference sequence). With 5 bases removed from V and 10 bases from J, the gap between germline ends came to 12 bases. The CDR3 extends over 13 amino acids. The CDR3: CASSGQHRSPLHF. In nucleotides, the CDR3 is TGTGCCAGTAGTGGGCAGCACCGCTCACCCCTCCACTTT.

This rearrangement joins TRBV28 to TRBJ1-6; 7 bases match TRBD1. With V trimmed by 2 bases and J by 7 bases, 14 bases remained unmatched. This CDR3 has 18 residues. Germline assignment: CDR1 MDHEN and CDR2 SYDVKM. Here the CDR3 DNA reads TGTGCCAGCAGTTTAGTTACCCCTATGACAGGGCTCAATTCACCCCTCCACTTT. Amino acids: CASSLVTPMTGLNSPLHF.